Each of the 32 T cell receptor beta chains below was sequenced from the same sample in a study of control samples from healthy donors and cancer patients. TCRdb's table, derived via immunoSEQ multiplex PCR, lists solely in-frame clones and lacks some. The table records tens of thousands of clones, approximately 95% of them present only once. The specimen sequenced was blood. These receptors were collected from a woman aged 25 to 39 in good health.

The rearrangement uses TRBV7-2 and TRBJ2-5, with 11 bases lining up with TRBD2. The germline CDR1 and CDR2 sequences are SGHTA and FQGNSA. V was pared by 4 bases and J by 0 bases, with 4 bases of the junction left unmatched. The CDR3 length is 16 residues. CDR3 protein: CASSSRGLADQETQYF. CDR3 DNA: TGTGCCAGCAGCTCCCGGGGACTAGCGGACCAAGAGACCCAGTACTTC.

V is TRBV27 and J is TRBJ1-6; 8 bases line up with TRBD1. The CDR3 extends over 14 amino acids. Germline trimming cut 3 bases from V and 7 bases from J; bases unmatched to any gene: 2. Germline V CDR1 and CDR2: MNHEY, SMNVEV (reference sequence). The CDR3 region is CASSFSGGNSPLHF. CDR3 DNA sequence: TGTGCCAGCAGTTTCTCAGGGGGCAATTCACCCCTCCACTTT.

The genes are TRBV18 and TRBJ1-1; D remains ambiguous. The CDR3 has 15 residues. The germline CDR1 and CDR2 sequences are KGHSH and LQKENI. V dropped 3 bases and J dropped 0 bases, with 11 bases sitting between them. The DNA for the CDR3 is TGTGCCAGCTCACCCCAATTTAATTTGAACACTGAAGCTTTCTTT. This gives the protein CASSPQFNLNTEAFF. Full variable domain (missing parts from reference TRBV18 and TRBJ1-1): NAGVMQNPRHLVRRRGQEARLRCSPMKGHSHVYWYRQLPEEGLKFMVYLQKENIIDESGMPKERFSAEFPKEGPSILRIQQVVRGDSAAYFCASSPQFNLNTEAFFGQGTRLTVV.

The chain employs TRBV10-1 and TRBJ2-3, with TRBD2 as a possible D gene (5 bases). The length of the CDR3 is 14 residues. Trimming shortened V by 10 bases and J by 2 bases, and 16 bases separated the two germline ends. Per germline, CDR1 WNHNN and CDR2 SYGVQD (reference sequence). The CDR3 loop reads CAISCRGNTDTQYF. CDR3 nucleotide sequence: TGCGCCATCTCTTGCCGGGGAAACACAGATACGCAGTATTTT.

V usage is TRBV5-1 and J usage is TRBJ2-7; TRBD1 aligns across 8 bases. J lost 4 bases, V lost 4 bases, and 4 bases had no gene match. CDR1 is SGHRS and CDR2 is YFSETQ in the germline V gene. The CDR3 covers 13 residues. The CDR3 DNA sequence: TGCGCCAGCAGCCATGACAGGGGATACGAGCAGTACTTC. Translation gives CASSHDRGYEQYF. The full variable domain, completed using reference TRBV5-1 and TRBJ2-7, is KAGVTQTPRYLIKTRGQQVTLSCSPISGHRSVSWYQQTPGQGLQFLFEYFSETQRNKGNFPGRFSGRQFSNSRSEMNVSTLELGDSALYLCASSHDRGYEQYFGPGTRLTVT.

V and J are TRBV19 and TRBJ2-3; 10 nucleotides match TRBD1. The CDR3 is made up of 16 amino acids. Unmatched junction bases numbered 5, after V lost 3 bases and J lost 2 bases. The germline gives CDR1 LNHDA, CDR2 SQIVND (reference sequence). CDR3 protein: CASSMRQGATTDTQYF. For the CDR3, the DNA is TGTGCCAGTAGTATGAGACAGGGGGCGACCACAGATACGCAGTATTTT. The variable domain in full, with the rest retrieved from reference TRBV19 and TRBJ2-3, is DGGITQSPKYLFRKEGQNVTLSCEQNLNHDAMYWYRQDPGQGLRLIYYSQIVNDFQKGDIAEGYSVSREKKESFPLTVTSAQKNPTAFYLCASSMRQGATTDTQYFGPGTRLTVL.

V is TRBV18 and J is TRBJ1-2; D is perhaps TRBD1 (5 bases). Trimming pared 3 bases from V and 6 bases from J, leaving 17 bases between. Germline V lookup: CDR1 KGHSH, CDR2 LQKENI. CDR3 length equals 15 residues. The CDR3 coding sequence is TGTGCCAGCTCACCGCAGTCCTGGGGGAACGATGGCTACACCTTC. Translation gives CASSPQSWGNDGYTF.

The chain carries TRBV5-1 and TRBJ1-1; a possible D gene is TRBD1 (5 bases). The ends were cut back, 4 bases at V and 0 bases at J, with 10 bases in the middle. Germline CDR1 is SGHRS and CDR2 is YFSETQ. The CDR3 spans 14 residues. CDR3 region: CASSPDTLNTEAFF. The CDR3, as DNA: TGCGCCAGCAGCCCGGACACCTTGAACACTGAAGCTTTCTTT.

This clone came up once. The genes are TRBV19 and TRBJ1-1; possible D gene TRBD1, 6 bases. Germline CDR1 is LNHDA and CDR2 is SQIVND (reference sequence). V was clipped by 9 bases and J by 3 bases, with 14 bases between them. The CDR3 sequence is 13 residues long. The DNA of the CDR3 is TGTGCCAGCATCCGAGGGGGACACACTGAAGCTTTCTTT. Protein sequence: CASIRGGHTEAFF.

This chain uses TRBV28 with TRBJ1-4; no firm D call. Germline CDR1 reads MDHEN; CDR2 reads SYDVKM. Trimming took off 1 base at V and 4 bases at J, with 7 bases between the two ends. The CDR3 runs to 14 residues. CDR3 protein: CASSLYGGNEKLFF. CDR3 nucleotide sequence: TGTGCCAGCAGTTTATATGGAGGTAATGAAAAACTGTTTTTT.

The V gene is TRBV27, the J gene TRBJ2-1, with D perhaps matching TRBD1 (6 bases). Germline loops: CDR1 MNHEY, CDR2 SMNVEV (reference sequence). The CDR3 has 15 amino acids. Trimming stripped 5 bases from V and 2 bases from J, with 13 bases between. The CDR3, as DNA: TGTGCCAGCAGTGTGACAGGTTTCACCTACAATGAGCAGTTCTTC. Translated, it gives CASSVTGFTYNEQFF.

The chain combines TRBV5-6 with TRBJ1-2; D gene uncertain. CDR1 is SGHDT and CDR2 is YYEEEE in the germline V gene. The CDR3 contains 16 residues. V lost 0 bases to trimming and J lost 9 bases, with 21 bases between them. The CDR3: CASSLAGYVDGRSYTF. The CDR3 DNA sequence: TGTGCCAGCAGCTTGGCAGGTTACGTGGACGGTAGGAGCTACACCTTC.

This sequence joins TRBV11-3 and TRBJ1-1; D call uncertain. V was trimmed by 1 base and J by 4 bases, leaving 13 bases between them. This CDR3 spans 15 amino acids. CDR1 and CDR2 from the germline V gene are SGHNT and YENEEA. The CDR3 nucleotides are TGTGCCAGCAGCTTAGGGTTCTCGGGGAGCACTGAAGCTTTCTTT. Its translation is CASSLGFSGSTEAFF.

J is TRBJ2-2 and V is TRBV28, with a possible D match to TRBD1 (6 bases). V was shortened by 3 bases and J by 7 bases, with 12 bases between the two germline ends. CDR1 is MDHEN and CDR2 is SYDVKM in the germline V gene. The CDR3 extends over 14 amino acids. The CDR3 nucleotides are TGTGCCAGCAGTTTGGGGGCTAGGGGCGGGGAGCTGTTTTTT. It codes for CASSLGARGGELFF. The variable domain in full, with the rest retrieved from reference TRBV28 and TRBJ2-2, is DVKVTQSSRYLVKRTGEKVFLECVQDMDHENMFWYRQDPGLGLRLIYFSYDVKMKEKGDIPEGYSVSREKKERFSLILESASTNQTSMYLCASSLGARGGELFFGEGSRLTVL.

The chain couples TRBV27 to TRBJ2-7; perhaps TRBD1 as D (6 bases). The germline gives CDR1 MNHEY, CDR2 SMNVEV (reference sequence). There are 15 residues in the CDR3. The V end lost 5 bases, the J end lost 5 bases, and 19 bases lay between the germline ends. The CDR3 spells CASSDLTGSGNEQYF. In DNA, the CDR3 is TGTGCCAGCAGTGACTTGACAGGTTCTGGGAACGAGCAGTACTTC.

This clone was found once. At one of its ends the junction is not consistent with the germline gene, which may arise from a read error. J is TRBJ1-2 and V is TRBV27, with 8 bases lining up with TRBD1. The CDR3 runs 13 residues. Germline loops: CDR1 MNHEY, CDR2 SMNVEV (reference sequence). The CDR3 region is CASSLGQGYSYTF. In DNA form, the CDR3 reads TGTGCCAGCAGTTTAGGACAGGGCTATAGCTACACCTTC.

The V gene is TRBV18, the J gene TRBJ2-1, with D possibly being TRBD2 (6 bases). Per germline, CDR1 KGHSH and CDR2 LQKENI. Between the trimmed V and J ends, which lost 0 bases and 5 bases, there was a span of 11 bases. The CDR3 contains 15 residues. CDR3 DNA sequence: TGTGCCAGCTCACCACCTACAGCGGGTAACAATGAGCAGTTCTTC. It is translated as CASSPPTAGNNEQFF.

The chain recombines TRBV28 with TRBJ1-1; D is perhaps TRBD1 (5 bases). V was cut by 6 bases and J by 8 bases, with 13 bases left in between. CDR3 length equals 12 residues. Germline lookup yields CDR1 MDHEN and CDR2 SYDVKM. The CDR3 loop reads CASSLGTAEAFF. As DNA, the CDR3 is TGTGCCAGCAGCCTTGGGACCGCCGAAGCTTTCTTT.

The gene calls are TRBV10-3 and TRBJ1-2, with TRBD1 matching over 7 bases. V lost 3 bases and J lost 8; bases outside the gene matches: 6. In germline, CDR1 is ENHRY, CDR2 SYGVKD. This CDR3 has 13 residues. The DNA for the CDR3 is TGTGCCATCAGTGAAGAGGGGGCAGGGGGCTACACCTTC. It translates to CAISEEGAGGYTF.

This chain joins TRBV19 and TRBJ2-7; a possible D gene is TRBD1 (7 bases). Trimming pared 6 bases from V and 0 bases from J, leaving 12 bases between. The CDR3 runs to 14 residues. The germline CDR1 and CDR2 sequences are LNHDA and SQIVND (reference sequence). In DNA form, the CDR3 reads TGTGCCAGTAGGGCGGGACAGAACTCCTACGAGCAGTACTTC. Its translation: CASRAGQNSYEQYF.

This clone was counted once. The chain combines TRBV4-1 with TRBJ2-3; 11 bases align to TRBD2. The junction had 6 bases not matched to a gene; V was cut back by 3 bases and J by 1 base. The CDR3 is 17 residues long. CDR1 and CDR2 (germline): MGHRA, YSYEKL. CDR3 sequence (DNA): TGCGCCAGCAGCCAGCCTACTAGCGGGAGTCGCACAGATACGCAGTATTTT. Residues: CASSQPTSGSRTDTQYF.

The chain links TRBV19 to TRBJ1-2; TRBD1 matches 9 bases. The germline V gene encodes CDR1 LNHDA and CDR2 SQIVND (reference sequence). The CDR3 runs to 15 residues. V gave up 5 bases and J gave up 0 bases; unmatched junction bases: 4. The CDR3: CASSSDRGSNYGYTF. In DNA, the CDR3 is TGTGCCAGTAGTTCGGACAGGGGCTCTAACTATGGCTACACCTTC.

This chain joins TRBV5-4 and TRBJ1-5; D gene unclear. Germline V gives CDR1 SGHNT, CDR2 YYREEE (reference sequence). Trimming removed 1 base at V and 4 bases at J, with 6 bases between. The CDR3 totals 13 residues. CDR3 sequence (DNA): TGTGCCAGCAGCTTGTTGCAGAATCAGCCCCAGCATTTT. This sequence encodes CASSLLQNQPQHF.

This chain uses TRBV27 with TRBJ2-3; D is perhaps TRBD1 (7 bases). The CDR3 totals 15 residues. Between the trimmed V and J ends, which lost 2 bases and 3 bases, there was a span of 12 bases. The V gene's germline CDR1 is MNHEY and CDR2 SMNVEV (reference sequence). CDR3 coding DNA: TGTGCCAGCAGTTTAGGAGGGGGCCCGACAGATACGCAGTATTTT. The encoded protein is CASSLGGGPTDTQYF.

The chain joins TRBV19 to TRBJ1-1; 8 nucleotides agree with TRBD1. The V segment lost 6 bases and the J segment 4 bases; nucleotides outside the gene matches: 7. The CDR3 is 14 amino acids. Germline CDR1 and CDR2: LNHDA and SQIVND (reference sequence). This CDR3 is CASSPQGGGTEAFF. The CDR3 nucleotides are TGTGCCAGTAGCCCACAGGGGGGAGGCACTGAAGCTTTCTTT.

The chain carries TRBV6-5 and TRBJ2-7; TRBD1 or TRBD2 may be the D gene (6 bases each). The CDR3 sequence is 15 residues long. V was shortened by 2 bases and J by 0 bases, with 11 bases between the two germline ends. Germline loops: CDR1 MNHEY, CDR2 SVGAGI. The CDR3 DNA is TGTGCCAGCAGTTACGGAGGGGGAGTCTCCTACGAGCAGTACTTC. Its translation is CASSYGGGVSYEQYF.

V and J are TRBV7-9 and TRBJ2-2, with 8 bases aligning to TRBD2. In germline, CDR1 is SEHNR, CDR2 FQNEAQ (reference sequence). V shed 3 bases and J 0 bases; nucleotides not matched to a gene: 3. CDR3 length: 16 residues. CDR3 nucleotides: TGTGCCAGCAGCTTTTACGGGGGGGCGAACACCGGGGAGCTGTTTTTT. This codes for CASSFYGGANTGELFF.

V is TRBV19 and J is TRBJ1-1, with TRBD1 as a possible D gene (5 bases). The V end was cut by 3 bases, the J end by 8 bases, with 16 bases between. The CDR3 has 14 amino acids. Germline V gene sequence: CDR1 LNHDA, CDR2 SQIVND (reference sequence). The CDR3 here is CASSIVWGRQEAFF. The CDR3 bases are TGTGCCAGTAGTATTGTTTGGGGACGACAGGAAGCTTTCTTT.

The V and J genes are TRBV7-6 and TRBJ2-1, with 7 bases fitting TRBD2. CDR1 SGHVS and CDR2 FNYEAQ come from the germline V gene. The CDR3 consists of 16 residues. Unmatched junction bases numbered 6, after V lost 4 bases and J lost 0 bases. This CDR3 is CASSYLAVISYNEQFF. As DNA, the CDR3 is TGTGCCAGCAGCTACCTAGCGGTAATCTCCTACAATGAGCAGTTCTTC. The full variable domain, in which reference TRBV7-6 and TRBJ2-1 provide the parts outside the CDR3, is GAGVSQSPRYKVTKRGQDVALRCDPISGHVSLYWYRQALGQGPEFLTYFNYEAQQDKSGLPNDRFSAERPEGSISTLTIQRTEQRDSAMYRCASSYLAVISYNEQFFGPGTRLTVL.

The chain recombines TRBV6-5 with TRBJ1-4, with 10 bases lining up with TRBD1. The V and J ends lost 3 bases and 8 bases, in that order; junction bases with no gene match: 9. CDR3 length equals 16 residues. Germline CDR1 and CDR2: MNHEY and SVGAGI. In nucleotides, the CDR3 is TGTGCCAGCAGTTATCGTCAGGGGGACAGGGGAGAAAAACTGTTTTTT. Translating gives CASSYRQGDRGEKLFF.

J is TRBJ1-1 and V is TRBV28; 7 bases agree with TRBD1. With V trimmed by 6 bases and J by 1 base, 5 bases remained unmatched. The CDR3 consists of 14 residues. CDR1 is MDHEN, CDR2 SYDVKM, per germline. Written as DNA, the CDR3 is TGTGCCAGCAGCTATCGGACAGGGAACACTGAAGCTTTCTTT. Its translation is CASSYRTGNTEAFF.

The CDR3 reads CASSYGPAGNTIYF. The CDR3, as DNA: TGTGCCAGCAGTTACGGTCCCGCTGGAAACACCATATATTTT. The gene calls are TRBV6-6 and TRBJ1-3; D uncertain. Germline CDR1 reads MNHNY; CDR2 reads SVGAGI (reference sequence). The CDR3 contains 14 residues. With 2 bases removed from V and 2 bases from J, the gap between germline ends came to 7 bases.